The 23 T cell receptor beta chains listed next were all sequenced from one sample in a study of blood T cell repertoires in COVID-19 (dated by TCRdb to the early 2020s). Libraries were made using the immunoSEQ multiplex PCR assay. What TCRdb holds here is the immuneACCESS table cut down to in-frame rearrangements. Part of the clones is not present; checked against another copy, under half of the missing clones reflect an unresolved V gene, and the others are unexplained. The sample table lists some 87,000 clones, about 90% of them with a count of one. Together, the top ten hold roughly 17% of the sample. The sample consisted of peripheral blood. The receptors were gathered from a human donor in a cohort sampled during active COVID-19.

The V call is TRBV7-3, the J call TRBJ2-1; 7 nucleotides line up with TRBD2. The CDR3 sequence is 14 residues long. Germline values: CDR1 SGHTA, CDR2 FQGTGA. The trim removed 6 bases at V and 9 bases at J, leaving 11 bases unmatched. CDR3 nucleotide sequence: TGTGCCAGCAGTTCGGGACTGGGAGGGACTGAGCAGTTCTTC. It translates to CASSSGLGGTEQFF.

This clone appeared a single time. This chain links TRBV7-2 with TRBJ2-1; 8 nucleotides agree with TRBD2. CDR3 length: 17 amino acids. The germline V gene encodes CDR1 SGHTA and CDR2 FQGNSA. Trimming cost V 0 bases and J 4 bases; bases outside gene matches: 8. The CDR3 is CASSLARRRGAYNEQFF. The CDR3 bases are TGTGCCAGCAGCTTAGCGCGGAGGCGGGGGGCTTACAATGAGCAGTTCTTC.

The chain links TRBV4-1 to TRBJ1-3; D gene ambiguous. Germline lookup yields CDR1 MGHRA and CDR2 YSYEKL. This CDR3 comprises 13 residues. V lost 4 bases to trimming and J lost 8 bases, with 12 bases between them. The CDR3 here is CASSLEARDTIYF. The CDR3 DNA reads as TGCGCCAGCAGCCTCGAGGCGAGGGACACCATATATTTT.

The V gene is TRBV7-8, the J gene TRBJ2-3, with TRBD2 matching 10 bases. Germline V lookup: CDR1 SGHVS, CDR2 FQNEAQ. Unmatched junction bases numbered 7, after V lost 5 bases and J lost 5 bases. CDR3 length equals 15 residues. The DNA of the CDR3 is TGTGCCAGCAGCCCCCAAGCGGGGGGGATAGATACGCAGTATTTT. Its protein product is CASSPQAGGIDTQYF.

In its sample, this clone was seen once. This rearrangement joins TRBV19 to TRBJ1-2, with 7 bases identical to TRBD1. Germline CDR1 and CDR2: LNHDA and SQIVND (reference sequence). The CDR3 is made up of 16 amino acids. Trimming at V came to 4 bases and at J to 7 bases, leaving 15 bases not matched to a gene. The CDR3 protein is CASSTGQSNPLSGYTF. In nucleotides, the CDR3 is TGTGCCAGTAGTACGGGACAGTCGAACCCGTTAAGTGGCTACACCTTC. Combining the CDR3 with reference TRBV19 and TRBJ1-2 gives the whole variable domain DGGITQSPKYLFRKEGQNVTLSCEQNLNHDAMYWYRQDPGQGLRLIYYSQIVNDFQKGDIAEGYSVSREKKESFPLTVTSAQKNPTAFYLCASSTGQSNPLSGYTFGSGTRLTVV.

This clone has just a few counts. The chain employs TRBV7-7 and TRBJ2-7, with a possible D match to TRBD1 (6 bases). The germline gives CDR1 SSHAT, CDR2 FNYEAQ (reference sequence). The CDR3 runs 15 residues. V shed 0 bases and J shed 0 bases, with 9 bases lying between them. Here the CDR3 reads CASSLAAGDSYEQYF. The CDR3 nucleotides are TGTGCCAGCAGCTTAGCGGCAGGGGACTCCTACGAGCAGTACTTC.

The chain has TRBV7-2 and TRBJ2-7; TRBD2 agrees at 10 bases. The V gene's germline CDR1 is SGHTA and CDR2 FQGNSA. The CDR3 runs to 16 residues. V dropped 0 bases and J dropped 2; count of bases not matched to a gene: 4. The CDR3 DNA reads as TGTGCCAGCAGCTTAGCGGGGAGCGGGGGGGCCTACGAGCAGTACTTC. Translation gives CASSLAGSGGAYEQYF.

The chain carries TRBV9 and TRBJ2-7; TRBD1 aligns across 7 bases. The V and J ends lost 0 bases and 4 bases, in that order; junction bases with no gene match: 7. CDR3 length equals 15 residues. Per germline, CDR1 SGDLS and CDR2 YYNGEE. The CDR3 is CASSVEGAGAYEQYF. CDR3 DNA: TGTGCCAGCAGCGTAGAGGGGGCAGGAGCGTACGAGCAGTACTTC.

This clone appeared a few times. The chain joins TRBV4-1 to TRBJ1-6; the D gene is possibly TRBD1 (6 bases). Trimming took off 0 bases at V and 8 bases at J, with 14 bases between the two ends. The CDR3 consists of 16 residues. Germline values: CDR1 MGHRA, CDR2 YSYEKL. CDR3 protein: CASSQEGAGADSPLHF. The CDR3 DNA reads TGCGCCAGCAGCCAAGAAGGGGCAGGGGCGGATTCACCCCTCCACTTT.

The V gene is TRBV3-1 (or the pseudogene TRBV3-2), the J gene TRBJ2-3; 15 bases match TRBD2. Unmatched junction bases numbered 9, after V lost 4 bases and J lost 4 bases. CDR3 length equals 18 residues. Germline V gene lookup returns CDR1 LGHDT and CDR2 YNNKEL (reference sequence). CDR3 in amino acids: CASSPRWTSGGEADTQYF. The CDR3 nucleotides are TGTGCCAGCAGCCCCCGGTGGACTAGCGGGGGGGAAGCAGATACGCAGTATTTT.

The chain employs TRBV7-2 and TRBJ1-2, with 11 bases that match TRBD1. This CDR3 is 14 amino acids long. Germline V CDR1 and CDR2: SGHTA, FQGNSA. V shed 5 bases and J 3 bases; nucleotides not matched to a gene: 2. The CDR3 is CASSQDRGHYGYTF. The CDR3 coding sequence is TGTGCCAGCAGCCAGGACAGGGGGCACTATGGCTACACCTTC.

As DNA, the CDR3 is TGTGCCATCAGTGGCAGGGCCCAAGACGAGCAGTACTTC. Translation: CAISGRAQDEQYF. The V and J genes are TRBV10-3 and TRBJ2-7, with D tentatively TRBD1 (5 bases). V gave up 4 bases and J gave up 5 bases, with 12 bases separating them. There are 13 residues in the CDR3. The germline gives CDR1 ENHRY, CDR2 SYGVKD.

V is TRBV5-6 and J is TRBJ2-1; 9 positions agree with TRBD1. V dropped 2 bases and J dropped 9; count of bases not matched to a gene: 6. CDR1 SGHDT and CDR2 YYEEEE come from the germline V gene. The CDR3 covers 14 residues. CDR3 bases: TGTGCCAGCAGCTTAGGACAGGGGTGGGTTGAGCAGTTCTTC. Protein product: CASSLGQGWVEQFF.

The chain has TRBV6-1 and TRBJ1-1; TRBD1 might be the D (5 bases). V lost 2 bases and J lost 0, with 13 bases in between. Per the germline V gene, CDR1 is MNHNS and CDR2 is SASEGT. The CDR3 is 16 amino acids. The CDR3 spells CASSEMGGRVNTEAFF. CDR3 coding DNA: TGTGCCAGCAGTGAAATGGGGGGACGGGTGAACACTGAAGCTTTCTTT.

The chain couples TRBV5-5 to TRBJ1-2; possibly TRBD1 for D (5 bases). In germline, CDR1 is SGHKS, CDR2 YYEKEE (reference sequence). Trimming took off 2 bases at V and 4 bases at J, with 6 bases between the two ends. This CDR3 is 12 amino acids long. CDR3 sequence reads: CASSLDSYGYTF. CDR3 nucleotides: TGTGCCAGCAGCTTAGACAGCTATGGCTACACCTTC.

Regarding this clone: The sample carries other DNA sequences with the same CDR3. The chain uses TRBV7-9 and TRBJ2-7, with D maybe TRBD2 (5 bases). Germline-derived CDR1 and CDR2 are SEHNR and FQNEAQ (reference sequence). Trimming left V 0 bases short and J 3 bases short, with 6 bases between. The CDR3 extends over 13 amino acids. The CDR3 sequence is CASSLAGGYEQYF. In DNA, the CDR3 is TGTGCCAGCAGCTTAGCAGGAGGCTACGAGCAGTACTTC.

This clone was seen just once. The chain uses TRBV4-1 and TRBJ2-1, with 9 bases identical to TRBD2. The J segment lost 2 bases and the V segment lost 1 base, leaving 0 bases of the junction unmatched. Germline V gene sequence: CDR1 MGHRA, CDR2 YSYEKL. The CDR3 is 15 amino acids. The CDR3 protein is CASSQGGGAYNEQFF. CDR3 DNA sequence: TGCGCCAGCAGCCAAGGCGGGGGGGCCTACAATGAGCAGTTCTTC.

The chain is built from TRBV27 and TRBJ1-4; D gene ambiguous. V was shortened by 3 bases and J by 7 bases, with 9 bases between the two germline ends. CDR1 and CDR2 from the germline V gene are MNHEY and SMNVEV (reference sequence). The CDR3 covers 13 residues. The CDR3: CASSFAGSEKLFF. CDR3 nucleotides: TGTGCCAGCAGTTTTGCCGGGAGTGAAAAACTGTTTTTT.

In its sample, this clone was seen a few times. The V gene is TRBV5-4, the J gene TRBJ1-6; TRBD1 aligns across 7 bases. With V trimmed by 5 bases and J by 7 bases, 6 bases remained unmatched. Germline CDR1 is SGHNT and CDR2 is YYREEE (reference sequence). This CDR3 has 14 amino acids. CDR3 protein: CASRVDRVNSPLHF. The CDR3 DNA reads as TGTGCCAGCAGAGTCGACAGGGTCAATTCACCCCTCCACTTT.

The rearrangement joins TRBV5-1 to TRBJ2-1; possible D gene TRBD1, 6 bases. Germline V gene data show CDR1 as SGHRS and CDR2 as YFSETQ. This CDR3 is 13 amino acids long. V was trimmed by 3 bases and J by 14 bases, leaving 18 bases between them. As DNA, the CDR3 is TGCGCCAGCAGCTCGAGCCCCCGGGACACGGAGTTCTTC. Its translation: CASSSSPRDTEFF.

Here the CDR3 DNA reads TGTGCCAGCAGCTTAGCGCGTCCCAGGGAGAACACTGAAGCTTTCTTT. It yields the protein CASSLARPRENTEAFF. V gene TRBV7-9 combines with J gene TRBJ1-1; D is perhaps TRBD1 (5 bases). The CDR3 consists of 16 residues. V was pared by 0 bases and J by 1 base, with 12 bases between. From germline, CDR1 is SEHNR and CDR2 FQNEAQ (reference sequence).

The V gene is TRBV7-3, the J gene TRBJ2-6; TRBD1 is a possible D gene (5 bases). The CDR3 has 14 residues. CDR1 is SGHTA, CDR2 FQGTGA, per germline. The V gene lost 5 bases and the J gene lost 4 bases, with 9 bases spanning the gap. This CDR3 reads CASSPGIGANVLTF. The CDR3, as DNA: TGTGCCAGCAGCCCAGGGATAGGGGCCAACGTCCTGACTTTC.

The chain couples TRBV6-5 to TRBJ2-1; 10 nucleotides match TRBD1. CDR1 and CDR2 (germline): MNHEY, SVGAGI. The CDR3 sequence is 14 residues long. The trim removed 4 bases at V and 8 bases at J, leaving 5 bases unmatched. The CDR3 bases are TGTGCCAGCAGTTTCAGGACAGGGGGTTATGAGCAGTTCTTC. Translated, it gives CASSFRTGGYEQFF.